This passage covers 26 T cell receptor beta chains from one sample sequenced in a study of T cell responses to AZD1222 COVID-19 vaccine. Assay used: immunoSEQ multiplex PCR; TCRdb lists only in-frame clones, some missing. The sample consists of about 61,000 clones, about 87% of them appearing once. The source material was peripheral blood, sampled on day 0 of AZD1222 vaccination. The receptors come from an adult in good health.

The chain employs TRBV18 and TRBJ1-6; D possibly corresponds to TRBD1 (5 bases). The CDR3 consists of 14 residues. With 2 bases removed from V and 10 bases from J, the gap between germline ends came to 12 bases. The germline gives CDR1 KGHSH, CDR2 LQKENI. Written as DNA, the CDR3 is TGTGCCAGCTCACCAGGGGCTTCGACGTCACCCCTCCACTTT. This encodes CASSPGASTSPLHF. The full variable domain, with the rest looked up from reference TRBV18 and TRBJ1-6, is NAGVMQNPRHLVRRRGQEARLRCSPMKGHSHVYWYRQLPEEGLKFMVYLQKENIIDESGMPKERFSAEFPKEGPSILRIQQVVRGDSAAYFCASSPGASTSPLHFGNGTRLTVT.

J is TRBJ2-7 and V is TRBV12-1; TRBD1, as called in the table, went unchecked against the DNA. TRBV12-1 is tagged as a pseudogene. The CDR3 has 22 residues. CDR3 in amino acids: CASSFYLTDRVYYQTKLGEQYF. The CDR3 DNA reads TGTGCCAGCAGCTTTTATTTAACGGACAGGGTTTATTACCAGACTAAACTGGGGGAGCAGTACTTC.

The chain links TRBV20-1 to TRBJ1-5; D not resolved. V was trimmed by 3 bases and J by 4 bases, leaving 10 bases between them. Germline V gene lookup returns CDR1 DFQATT and CDR2 SNEGSKA (reference sequence). CDR3 length equals 13 residues. CDR3 amino acids: CSASLAYNQPQHF. The CDR3 DNA follows: TGCAGTGCTAGTTTGGCTTATAATCAGCCCCAGCATTTT.

The V gene is TRBV7-2, the J gene TRBJ1-6; 9 bases match TRBD1. Germline CDR1 and CDR2: SGHTA and FQGNSA. V shed 2 bases, J shed 7 bases, and the junction held 6 bases outside the gene matches. This CDR3 is 16 amino acids long. CDR3 loop: CASSLNPGTGNSPLHF. The DNA for the CDR3 is TGTGCCAGCAGCTTAAACCCCGGGACAGGGAATTCACCCCTCCACTTT.

V gene TRBV5-1 combines with J gene TRBJ2-3, with TRBD2 identical over 9 bases. The trim removed 1 base at V and 5 bases at J, leaving 5 bases unmatched. The CDR3 sequence is 15 residues long. Per germline, CDR1 SGHRS and CDR2 YFSETQ. CDR3 in amino acids: CASSLRLADGDTQYF. The CDR3 DNA reads as TGCGCCAGCAGCTTGAGACTAGCGGACGGAGATACGCAGTATTTT.

This clone has only a few counts. The chain employs TRBV19 and TRBJ2-2, with D perhaps assigned TRBD1 or TRBD2 (5 bases each). Germline CDR1 is LNHDA and CDR2 is SQIVND (reference sequence). V was trimmed by 3 bases and J by 7 bases, leaving 12 bases between them. The CDR3 is 14 residues long. CDR3 sequence: CASSIGGSNGELFF. Written as DNA, the CDR3 is TGTGCCAGTAGTATTGGGGGTAGTAACGGGGAGCTGTTTTTT.

This chain uses TRBV6-5 with TRBJ2-7, with no clear D. CDR3 size: 15 residues. V was shortened by 4 bases and J by 0 bases, with 13 bases between the two germline ends. Germline-derived CDR1 and CDR2 are MNHEY and SVGAGI. In DNA form, the CDR3 reads TGTGCCAGCAGTTCCGCGAGGTCGGCCTCCTACGAGCAGTACTTC. The encoded protein is CASSSARSASYEQYF.

The V and J genes are TRBV2 and TRBJ2-1; 9 bases are shared with TRBD2. This CDR3 comprises 15 residues. The V gene end was trimmed by 6 bases and the J gene end by 4 bases; junction bases not matched to a gene: 7. The germline V gene encodes CDR1 SNHLY and CDR2 FYNNEI. CDR3 in amino acids: CASRKSGGPYNEQFF. The CDR3 DNA sequence: TGTGCCAGCAGAAAAAGCGGGGGGCCATACAATGAGCAGTTCTTC.

The chain couples TRBV10-3 to TRBJ1-6; 7 bases align to TRBD1. Germline-derived CDR1 and CDR2 are ENHRY and SYGVKD. The CDR3 runs 13 residues. V shed 6 bases and J 10 bases; nucleotides not matched to a gene: 6. The CDR3 nucleotides read TGTGCCATCAGGACAGGGACGGGATCACCCCTCCACTTT. Its translation: CAIRTGTGSPLHF.

CDR3 protein: CASMGGSDTQYF. The CDR3 nucleotides are TGTGCCAGCATGGGGGGATCAGATACGCAGTATTTT. The chain has TRBV3-1 (or the pseudogene TRBV3-2) and TRBJ2-3; D might be TRBD2 (6 bases). CDR1 is LGHDT and CDR2 is YNNKEL in the germline V gene (reference sequence). With 7 bases removed from V and 4 bases from J, the gap between germline ends came to 9 bases. This CDR3 has 12 residues.

The chain is built from TRBV6-5 and TRBJ1-2; D uncertain. The germline CDR1 and CDR2 sequences are MNHEY and SVGAGI. The CDR3 consists of 15 residues. V shed 0 bases and J shed 3 bases, with 11 bases lying between them. CDR3 DNA sequence: TGTGCCAGCAGTTACTCGAGTAACATCCACTATGGCTACACCTTC. Translated: CASSYSSNIHYGYTF.

This clone was recorded a few times. The gene calls are TRBV2 and TRBJ1-5, with 11 bases lining up with TRBD1. V lost 7 bases to trimming and J lost 4 bases; unmatched junction nucleotides: 6. The CDR3 loop spans 15 amino acids. Germline CDR1 and CDR2: SNHLY and FYNNEI. The CDR3 protein is CASTRTGGANQPQHF. The CDR3 nucleotides are TGTGCCAGCACCAGGACAGGGGGCGCAAATCAGCCCCAGCATTTT.

This clone has only one observation. V gene TRBV30 combines with J gene TRBJ2-7; 9 nucleotides line up with TRBD1. Germline values: CDR1 GTSNPN, CDR2 SVGIG (reference sequence). V was pared by 7 bases and J by 7 bases, with 8 bases of the junction left unmatched. The CDR3 covers 12 residues. The CDR3 spells CASGTGPGEQYF. The CDR3 region has the DNA TGTGCCTCTGGGACAGGGCCGGGGGAGCAGTACTTC.

The chain carries TRBV2 and TRBJ2-7; 7 nucleotides align to TRBD1. Trimming at V came to 9 bases and at J to 4 bases, leaving 12 bases not matched to a gene. The CDR3 totals 14 residues. CDR1 and CDR2 (germline): SNHLY, FYNNEI. Here the CDR3 reads CASRKGTAPYEQYF. The CDR3 bases are TGTGCCAGTAGGAAGGGGACAGCCCCGTACGAGCAGTACTTC.

The CDR3 sequence: CASSSTLTGDLSGANVLTF. CDR3 bases: TGTGCCAGCAGCTCGACTCTGACAGGGGATTTGTCTGGGGCCAACGTCCTGACTTTC. V is TRBV7-9 and J is TRBJ2-6, with TRBD1 matching over 8 bases. V dropped 4 bases and J dropped 1; count of bases not matched to a gene: 12. The CDR3 has 19 amino acids. Germline lookup yields CDR1 SEHNR and CDR2 FQNEAQ (reference sequence).

This sequence joins TRBV11-2 and TRBJ2-1; no clear D gene. The CDR3 has 13 amino acids. In germline, CDR1 is SGHAT, CDR2 FQNNGV. Trimming cost V 5 bases and J 2 bases, with 7 bases left between them. CDR3 DNA sequence: TGTGCCAGCAGCGGAGCAGCCTACAATGAGCAGTTCTTC. It encodes CASSGAAYNEQFF. Drawing the rest from reference TRBV11-2 and TRBJ2-1, the complete variable domain is EAGVAQSPRYKIIEKRQSVAFWCNPISGHATLYWYQQILGQGPKLLIQFQNNGVVDDSQLPKDRFSAERLKGVDSTLKIQPAKLEDSAVYLCASSGAAYNEQFFGPGTRLTVL.

This chain uses TRBV2 with TRBJ2-5; D not resolved. Trimming took off 8 bases at V and 1 base at J, with 5 bases between the two ends. Per the germline V gene, CDR1 is SNHLY and CDR2 is FYNNEI. The CDR3 consists of 11 residues. The chain's CDR3 is CASYLQETQYF. CDR3 DNA: TGTGCCAGCTACCTCCAAGAGACCCAGTACTTC.

This sequence joins TRBV19 and TRBJ1-1; D not resolved. CDR3 length: 15 residues. From germline, CDR1 is LNHDA and CDR2 SQIVND (reference sequence). V was trimmed by 1 base and J by 1 base, leaving 10 bases between them. The CDR3: CASSIANTPNTEAFF. Written as DNA, the CDR3 is TGTGCCAGTAGTATAGCAAACACCCCGAACACTGAAGCTTTCTTT.

This sequence joins TRBV14 and TRBJ2-5; no clear D gene. The germline V and J ends were trimmed by 4 bases and 4 bases, with 16 bases remaining between them. This CDR3 has 15 amino acids. Germline CDR1 is SGHDN and CDR2 is FVKESK. The CDR3 sequence: CASSPVTLLGETQYF. In nucleotides, the CDR3 is TGTGCCAGCAGCCCAGTGACTCTATTAGGAGAGACCCAGTACTTC.

In DNA form, the CDR3 reads TGTGCCAGCAGCGTAGTATCAGGGGACACTGAAGCTTTCTTT. Amino acids: CASSVVSGDTEAFF. V and J are TRBV9 and TRBJ1-1, with a tentative D call TRBD1 (6 bases). Looked up from germline, CDR1 is SGDLS and CDR2 is YYNGEE. CDR3 length: 14 amino acids. The V end was cut by 0 bases, the J end by 3 bases, with 9 bases between. Supplemented by reference TRBV9 and TRBJ1-1, the full variable domain reads DSGVTQTPKHLITATGQRVTLRCSPRSGDLSVYWYQQSLDQGLQFLIQYYNGEERAKGNILERFSAQQFPDLHSELNLSSLELGDSALYFCASSVVSGDTEAFFGQGTRLTVV.

The V and J genes are TRBV3-1 (or the pseudogene TRBV3-2) and TRBJ1-3; perhaps TRBD1 as D (5 bases). Per the germline V gene, CDR1 is LGHDT and CDR2 is YNNKEL (reference sequence). The CDR3 contains 17 residues. Between the trimmed V and J ends, which lost 1 base and 1 base, there was a span of 14 bases. DNA for the CDR3: TGTGCCAGCAGCCAAGGAGGGACCGCTACTTCTGGAAACACCATATATTTT. Translated: CASSQGGTATSGNTIYF.

The chain carries TRBV19 and TRBJ1-1, with D perhaps TRBD1 (5 bases). This CDR3 has 14 amino acids. V lost 5 bases, J lost 6 bases, and 16 bases lay in between. Germline V CDR1 and CDR2: LNHDA, SQIVND (reference sequence). CDR3 residues: CASSPHRLGAEAFF. CDR3 nucleotide sequence: TGTGCCAGTAGTCCCCATCGATTGGGGGCTGAAGCTTTCTTT.

V gene TRBV19 combines with J gene TRBJ1-1; tentative D call: TRBD1 (5 bases). CDR1 and CDR2 (germline): LNHDA, SQIVND (reference sequence). The ends were cut back, 6 bases at V and 3 bases at J, with 20 bases in the middle. CDR3 length equals 16 residues. The CDR3 nucleotides are TGTGCCAGTAGACCCGGTCTCGGGGGGGTCTACACTGAAGCTTTCTTT. This codes for CASRPGLGGVYTEAFF.

The CDR3 sequence is CARSLRIVPRELFF. DNA for the CDR3: TGTGCCAGAAGCTTACGCATAGTGCCTCGGGAGCTGTTTTTT. This chain joins TRBV5-3 and TRBJ2-2; D uncertain. TRBV5-3 is an open reading frame, and its role is uncertain. The V and J ends lost 2 bases and 9 bases respectively, with 14 bases between them. This CDR3 has 14 amino acids.

The chain uses TRBV2 and TRBJ1-5, with a possible D match to TRBD1 (6 bases). Per the germline V gene, CDR1 is SNHLY and CDR2 is FYNNEI. V was pared by 3 bases and J by 6 bases, with 12 bases between. There are 14 residues in the CDR3. The CDR3 reads CASSDWGAGQPQHF. CDR3 coding DNA: TGTGCCAGCAGTGATTGGGGGGCGGGTCAGCCCCAGCATTTT.

The CDR3 DNA is TGCGCCAGCAGCTTCGGGGGACAGGGGTGGGACATTCAGTACTTC. This encodes CASSFGGQGWDIQYF. The V call is TRBV5-1, the J call TRBJ2-4; 10 bases are a match to TRBD1. The CDR3 spans 15 residues. V trimming: 2 bases; J trimming: 8 bases; junction bases outside the gene matches: 7. Germline CDR1 SGHRS, CDR2 YFSETQ.